This paragraph covers one T cell receptor (beta chain) sequence. The record originates from a study of blood T cell repertoires in COVID-19. The wider study: The samples span acute and convalescent COVID-19 from the United States, Italy and Spain.

Assay: immunoSEQ multiplex PCR; the TCRdb copy retains only in-frame clones and omits some. The table shows 97,000 or so clones, with about 87% occurring only once. The CDR3 extends over 15 amino acids. CDR1 is LNHDA, CDR2 SQIVND, per germline (reference sequence). The V gene end was trimmed by 4 bases and the J gene end by 5 bases; junction bases not matched to a gene: 9. The specimen sequenced was peripheral blood. The chain couples TRBV19 to TRBJ1-2; 8 nucleotides match TRBD1. This clonotype was sampled from a man over 45 with active or convalescent COVID-19. The CDR3, as DNA: TGTGCCAGTAGTACCCCCGGCGGACAGGGATATGGCTACACCTTC. Translated, it gives CASSTPGGQGYGYTF. The whole variable domain, filled in from reference TRBV19 and TRBJ1-2, reads DGGITQSPKYLFRKEGQNVTLSCEQNLNHDAMYWYRQDPGQGLRLIYYSQIVNDFQKGDIAEGYSVSREKKESFPLTVTSAQKNPTAFYLCASSTPGGQGYGYTFGSGTRLTVV.